The 24 T cell receptor beta chains below come from one sample, sequenced in a study of cytomegalovirus exposure and HLA in healthy donors. Vbeta (60) and Jbeta (13) primers were used in the PCR. TCRdb's table, derived via immunoSEQ multiplex PCR, lists solely in-frame clones and lacks some. The sample yields 100,000 or so clones, around 74% seen once. The specimen was PBMCs. The receptor source for this set is a man between 40 and 49 years old in good health and CMV-seronegative.

The J gene is TRBJ1-4, the V gene TRBV4-1, with D perhaps TRBD1 (5 bases). V lost 1 base and J lost 6, with 12 bases in between. Germline assignment: CDR1 MGHRA and CDR2 YSYEKL. This CDR3 spans 15 amino acids. CDR3 bases: TGCGCCAGCAGCCAAGCGGCGGGGCGGGATGAAAAACTGTTTTTT. Amino acid sequence: CASSQAAGRDEKLFF.

V usage is TRBV4-2 and J usage is TRBJ2-1, with TRBD1 matching over 9 bases. Trimming took 2 bases from V and 4 from J; bases not matched to a gene: 6. CDR1 and CDR2 from the germline V gene are LGHNA and YNFKEQ. The CDR3 consists of 16 residues. In DNA form, the CDR3 reads TGTGCCAGCAGCCAAAGCTGGGACAGGGAATACAATGAGCAGTTCTTC. It is translated as CASSQSWDREYNEQFF.

The V and J genes are TRBV27 and TRBJ1-5; 12 bases align to TRBD1. The CDR3 contains 22 residues. Germline CDR1 MNHEY, CDR2 SMNVEV (reference sequence). J lost 0 bases, V lost 3 bases, and 18 bases had no gene match. CDR3 DNA: TGTGCCAGCAGTTTCCGGGACAGGGGGCCCCTGAGGGATCGATATAGCAATCAGCCCCAGCATTTT. Encoded protein: CASSFRDRGPLRDRYSNQPQHF.

The chain joins TRBV6-6 to TRBJ2-5; D may be TRBD2 (5 bases). Germline V gives CDR1 MNHNY, CDR2 SVGAGI (reference sequence). This CDR3 spans 13 amino acids. The germline V and J ends were trimmed by 0 bases and 11 bases, with 13 bases remaining between them. CDR3 region: CASSYSGAWEQYF. The CDR3, as DNA: TGTGCCAGCAGTTACTCAGGAGCGTGGGAGCAGTACTTC.

This clone was detected only once. The V call is TRBV18, the J call TRBJ1-6; the match to TRBD1 covers 7 bases. There are 15 residues in the CDR3. Germline V CDR1 and CDR2: KGHSH, LQKENI. V dropped 5 bases and J dropped 3; count of bases not matched to a gene: 4. In nucleotides, the CDR3 is TGTGCCAGCTCAGCCGGGGACAGCTATAATTCACCCCTCCACTTT. Protein: CASSAGDSYNSPLHF.

The chain recombines TRBV29-1 with TRBJ2-3; possibly TRBD1 for D (5 bases). The CDR3 totals 11 residues. V gave up 6 bases and J gave up 4 bases, with 8 bases separating them. Per germline, CDR1 SQVTM and CDR2 ANQGSEA. The CDR3 loop is CSVKGPDTQYF. In DNA form, the CDR3 reads TGCAGCGTGAAGGGGCCAGATACGCAGTATTTT.

The chain links TRBV2 to TRBJ2-3; no clear D. V was trimmed by 4 bases and J by 5 bases, leaving 10 bases between them. This CDR3 has 13 amino acids. CDR1 is SNHLY, CDR2 FYNNEI, per germline. DNA of the CDR3: TGTGCCAGCAGTGTGGGCCAAATAGATACGCAGTATTTT. It specifies CASSVGQIDTQYF.

V gene TRBV27 combines with J gene TRBJ1-1, with TRBD1 matching 7 bases. The V gene end was trimmed by 5 bases and the J gene end by 1 base; junction bases not matched to a gene: 4. The germline gives CDR1 MNHEY, CDR2 SMNVEV (reference sequence). The CDR3 runs to 14 residues. The CDR3 reads CASSPGTANTEAFF. In nucleotides, the CDR3 is TGTGCCAGCAGTCCCGGGACAGCGAACACTGAAGCTTTCTTT.

The chain combines TRBV11-3 with TRBJ1-2; possible D gene TRBD1, 6 bases. The CDR3 covers 12 residues. The V gene's germline CDR1 is SGHNT and CDR2 YENEEA. Trimming took 8 bases from V and 5 from J, leaving 12 bases between them. The CDR3 loop reads CASGRTAYGYTF. CDR3 nucleotides: TGTGCCAGCGGACGGACAGCTTATGGCTACACCTTC. Variable domain in full (rest from reference TRBV11-3 and TRBJ1-2): EAGVVQSPRYKIIEKKQPVAFWCNPISGHNTLYWYLQNLGQGPELLIRYENEEAVDDSQLPKDRFSAERLKGVDSTLKIQPAELGDSAVYLCASGRTAYGYTFGSGTRLTVV.

The V call is TRBV27, the J call TRBJ1-2; TRBD1 agrees at 10 bases. From germline, CDR1 is MNHEY and CDR2 SMNVEV (reference sequence). The CDR3 has 16 amino acids. V was clipped by 5 bases and J by 6 bases; unmatched bases: 12. CDR3 in amino acids: CASSLSGGQGGDGYTF. In nucleotides, the CDR3 is TGTGCCAGCAGTCTTTCCGGCGGACAGGGGGGGGATGGCTACACCTTC.

V and J are TRBV28 and TRBJ1-1; maybe TRBD1 (6 bases). V lost 7 bases and J 5 bases, leaving 8 bases between the germline ends. This CDR3 contains 11 residues. Per the germline V gene, CDR1 is MDHEN and CDR2 is SYDVKM. The CDR3 here is CASNQGTEAFF. In nucleotides, the CDR3 is TGTGCCAGCAACCAGGGGACTGAAGCTTTCTTT. Full variable domain (outside the CDR3, taken from reference TRBV28 and TRBJ1-1): DVKVTQSSRYLVKRTGEKVFLECVQDMDHENMFWYRQDPGLGLRLIYFSYDVKMKEKGDIPEGYSVSREKKERFSLILESASTNQTSMYLCASNQGTEAFFGQGTRLTVV.

The chain combines TRBV15 with TRBJ2-7; D might be TRBD1 (5 bases). The CDR3 covers 15 residues. V dropped 0 bases and J dropped 2 bases, with 11 bases sitting between them. The V gene's germline CDR1 is LNHNV and CDR2 YYDKDF (reference sequence). The CDR3 nucleotides are TGTGCCACCAGCAGAGAACGGATAGGGGCCTACGAGCAGTACTTC. Amino acids: CATSRERIGAYEQYF.

V and J are TRBV7-2 and TRBJ2-3; 11 bases are shared with TRBD2. The J segment lost 6 bases and the V segment lost 5 bases, leaving 19 bases of the junction unmatched. The CDR3 is made up of 19 amino acids. Per the germline V gene, CDR1 is SGHTA and CDR2 is FQGNSA. CDR3 in amino acids: CASSKPQTFSGGAPDTQYF. The DNA for the CDR3 is TGTGCCAGCAGCAAACCCCAGACCTTTAGCGGGGGGGCCCCGGATACGCAGTATTTT.

The J gene is TRBJ1-5, the V gene TRBV7-8, with 8 bases fitting TRBD1. CDR1 is SGHVS, CDR2 FQNEAQ, per germline. The length of the CDR3 is 15 residues. J gave up 5 bases and V 8 bases, and 11 bases lay outside the gene matches. The CDR3 DNA sequence: TGTGCCAGCGCTGGTCTCCAGGGGGCGGATCAGCCCCAGCATTTT. Its translation: CASAGLQGADQPQHF.

This clone was detected only a few times. The rearrangement uses TRBV5-1 and TRBJ2-2; the match to TRBD2 covers 15 bases. Unmatched junction bases numbered 7, after V lost 2 bases and J lost 5 bases. This CDR3 is 18 amino acids long. Germline lookup yields CDR1 SGHRS and CDR2 YFSETQ. The CDR3 is CASSLGLAGGPGTGELFF. In nucleotides, the CDR3 is TGCGCCAGCAGCTTAGGACTAGCGGGAGGGCCAGGAACCGGGGAGCTGTTTTTT.

This clone was detected only once. This chain joins TRBV6-1 and TRBJ1-5; D is undetermined. The germline V gene has CDR1 MNHNS and CDR2 SASEGT. V lost 0 bases and J lost 4, with 13 bases in between. The CDR3 runs to 16 residues. The CDR3 region has the DNA TGTGCCAGCAGTGAAGCGGCGGGCTGGTCTAATCAGCCCCAGCATTTT. Its protein is CASSEAAGWSNQPQHF.

On this clone itself: Other DNA sequences in the same sample also yield this CDR3. The chain links TRBV7-8 to TRBJ1-5; 7 bases map to TRBD1. Trimming cost V 1 base and J 4 bases; bases outside gene matches: 4. The V gene's germline CDR1 is SGHVS and CDR2 FQNEAQ. This CDR3 has 15 amino acids. In DNA form, the CDR3 reads TGTGCCAGCAGCTTAGGGACAGGTCGAAATCAGCCCCAGCATTTT. Amino acids: CASSLGTGRNQPQHF.

The CDR3 reads CATKREGPHEQFF. CDR3 DNA: TGTGCCACTAAGCGGGAGGGGCCCCATGAGCAGTTCTTC. The chain uses TRBV10-3 and TRBJ2-1, with 10 positions matching TRBD2. The germline V gene encodes CDR1 ENHRY and CDR2 SYGVKD. The V and J ends lost 10 bases and 8 bases, in that order; junction bases with no gene match: 8. The CDR3 has 13 residues.

This clone was counted once. This rearrangement joins TRBV9 to TRBJ1-2, with 11 bases fitting TRBD1. In germline, CDR1 is SGDLS, CDR2 YYNGEE. After removal of 0 bases from V and 8 bases from J, the junction contained 6 bases not matched to a gene. There are 15 residues in the CDR3. CDR3 bases: TGTGCCAGCAGCGTAGCATTCGGGACAGGGGGGGGCTACACCTTC. Protein sequence: CASSVAFGTGGGYTF. The full variable domain, with the rest looked up from reference TRBV9 and TRBJ1-2, is DSGVTQTPKHLITATGQRVTLRCSPRSGDLSVYWYQQSLDQGLQFLIQYYNGEERAKGNILERFSAQQFPDLHSELNLSSLELGDSALYFCASSVAFGTGGGYTFGSGTRLTVV.

The chain employs TRBV13 and TRBJ1-2; D unclear. Germline CDR1 is PRHDT and CDR2 is FYEKMQ (reference sequence). V was shortened by 1 base and J by 7 bases, with 7 bases between the two germline ends. The CDR3 is 12 amino acids. CDR3 nucleotides: TGTGCCAGCAGCTTAGCCTCGTCTGGCTACACCTTC. Translated, it gives CASSLASSGYTF.

The chain has TRBV7-9 and TRBJ1-2, with no clear D. Germline-derived CDR1 and CDR2 are SEHNR and FQNEAQ (reference sequence). V shed 4 bases and J shed 4 bases, with 7 bases lying between them. The CDR3 has 12 residues. The CDR3 sequence: CASSSSVYGYTF. The CDR3 nucleotides are TGTGCCAGCAGCTCCTCTGTCTATGGCTACACCTTC.

CDR3 protein: CASSSRTGTKEKLFF. Here the CDR3 DNA reads TGTGCCAGCAGCTCCCGGACAGGGACGAAGGAAAAACTGTTTTTT. V usage is TRBV11-3 and J usage is TRBJ1-4, with 8 bases that match TRBD1. The CDR3 has 15 amino acids. Germline CDR1 reads SGHNT; CDR2 reads YENEEA. J lost 8 bases, V lost 4 bases, and 9 bases had no gene match.

This rearrangement joins TRBV5-4 to TRBJ1-6; 9 bases map to TRBD1. Per germline, CDR1 SGHNT and CDR2 YYREEE (reference sequence). The CDR3 contains 15 residues. The V gene end was trimmed by 6 bases and the J gene end by 7 bases; junction bases not matched to a gene: 8. CDR3 nucleotide sequence: TGTGCCAGCAATCTGGGACAGGGCGTGAATTCACCCCTCCACTTT. Its protein product is CASNLGQGVNSPLHF.

This clone has only a few counts. The rearrangement joins TRBV6-5 to TRBJ1-2; perhaps TRBD1 as D (6 bases). The CDR3 covers 13 residues. CDR1 and CDR2 (germline): MNHEY, SVGAGI. Trimming took 6 bases from V and 2 from J, leaving 10 bases between them. The CDR3 nucleotides read TGTGCCAGCAGACGCGGACAGAACTATGGCTACACCTTC. As protein: CASRRGQNYGYTF.